Below, one TCR beta chain is given with its context. These data come from a study of cytomegalovirus exposure and HLA in healthy donors. Study-level information: Earlier, almost 120 million unique TCR beta sequences were recovered from roughly 200 million T cells by an analysis.

V was pared by 3 bases and J by 3 bases, with 10 bases between. Per germline, CDR1 SGHNT and CDR2 YYREEE (reference sequence). CDR3 size: 14 residues. PCR involved 60 Vbeta and 13 Jbeta primers. The repertoire was sequenced with immunoSEQ multiplex PCR; TCRdb's copy has only in-frame clones and lacks some. The table lists about 94,000 clones, 6.5% to 8% of them singletons, with 2.3% in the top ten. The source of this sequence is a middle-aged man in good health and CMV-seronegative. The chain couples TRBV5-4 to TRBJ2-1; D is perhaps TRBD2 (5 bases). Sequences were obtained from PBMCs. The CDR3 nucleotides read TGTGCCAGCAGCTCCTCAGGAGGCTACAATGAGCAGTTCTTC. Protein product: CASSSSGGYNEQFF.